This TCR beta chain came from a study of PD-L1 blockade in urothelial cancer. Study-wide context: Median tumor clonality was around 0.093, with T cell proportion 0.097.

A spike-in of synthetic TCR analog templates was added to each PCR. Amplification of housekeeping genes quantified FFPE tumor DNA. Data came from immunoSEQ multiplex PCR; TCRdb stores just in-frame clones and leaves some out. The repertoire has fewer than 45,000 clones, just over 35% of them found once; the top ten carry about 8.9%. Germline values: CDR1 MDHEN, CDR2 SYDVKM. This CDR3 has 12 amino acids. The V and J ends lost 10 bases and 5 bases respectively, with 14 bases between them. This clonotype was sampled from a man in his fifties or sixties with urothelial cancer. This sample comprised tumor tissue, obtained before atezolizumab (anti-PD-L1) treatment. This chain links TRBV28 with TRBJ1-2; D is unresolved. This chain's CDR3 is CATWRRGYGYTF. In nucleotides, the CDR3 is TGTGCCACTTGGAGGCGGGGTTATGGCTACACCTTC.